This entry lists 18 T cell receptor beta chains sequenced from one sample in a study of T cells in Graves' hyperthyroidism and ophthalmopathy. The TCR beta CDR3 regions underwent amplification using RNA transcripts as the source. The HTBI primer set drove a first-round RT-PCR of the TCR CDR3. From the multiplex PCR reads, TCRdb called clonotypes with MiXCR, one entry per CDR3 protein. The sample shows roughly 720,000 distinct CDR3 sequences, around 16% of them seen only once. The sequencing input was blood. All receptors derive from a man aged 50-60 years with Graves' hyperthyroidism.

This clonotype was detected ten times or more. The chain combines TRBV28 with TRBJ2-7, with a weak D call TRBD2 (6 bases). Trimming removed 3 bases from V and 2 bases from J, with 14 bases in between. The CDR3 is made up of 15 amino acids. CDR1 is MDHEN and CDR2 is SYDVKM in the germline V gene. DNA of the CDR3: TGTGCCAGCAGTTTGCTAGGAGGGGACGCCTACGAGCAGTACTTC. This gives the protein CASSLLGGDAYEQYF.

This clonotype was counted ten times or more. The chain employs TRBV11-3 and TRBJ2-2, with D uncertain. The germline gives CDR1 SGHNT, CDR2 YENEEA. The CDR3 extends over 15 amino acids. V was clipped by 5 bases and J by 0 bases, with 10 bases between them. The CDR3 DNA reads TGTGCCAGCAGCCCCGGACGGCCGAACACCGGGGAGCTGTTTTTT. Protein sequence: CASSPGRPNTGELFF.

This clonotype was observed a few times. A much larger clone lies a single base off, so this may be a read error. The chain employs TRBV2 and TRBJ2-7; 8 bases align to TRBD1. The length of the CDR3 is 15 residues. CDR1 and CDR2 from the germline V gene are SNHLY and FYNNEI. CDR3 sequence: CASRETGDYSYGQYF. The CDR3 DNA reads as TGTGCCAGCAGAGAGACAGGGGATTACTCCTACGGGCAGTACTTC.

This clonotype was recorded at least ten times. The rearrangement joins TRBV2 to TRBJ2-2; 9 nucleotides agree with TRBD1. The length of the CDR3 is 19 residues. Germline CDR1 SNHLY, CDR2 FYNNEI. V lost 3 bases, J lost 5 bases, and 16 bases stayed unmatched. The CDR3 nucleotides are TGTGCCAGCAGTGAGGCCTGGAGTTGGGGACAGGGAGAAACCGGGGAGCTGTTTTTT. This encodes CASSEAWSWGQGETGELFF.

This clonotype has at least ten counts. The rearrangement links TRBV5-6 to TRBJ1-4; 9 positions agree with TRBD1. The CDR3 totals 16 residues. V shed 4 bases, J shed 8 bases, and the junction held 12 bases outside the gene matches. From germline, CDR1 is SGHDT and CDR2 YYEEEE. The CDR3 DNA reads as TGTGCCAGCAGCATTCCCGCCGGGACAGGGCGCGAAAAACTGTTTTTT. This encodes CASSIPAGTGREKLFF.

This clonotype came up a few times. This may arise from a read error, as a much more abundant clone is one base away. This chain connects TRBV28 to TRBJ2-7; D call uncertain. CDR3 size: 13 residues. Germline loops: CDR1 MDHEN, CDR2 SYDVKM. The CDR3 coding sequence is TGTGCCAGCAATTTATCGGGCGGCTACGAGCAGTACTTC. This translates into CASNLSGGYEQYF.

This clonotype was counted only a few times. CDR3 loop: CASSQVPGQGDTGNTIYF. In DNA, the CDR3 is TGTGCCAGCAGCCAAGTACCGGGACAGGGCGATACTGGAAACACCATATATTTT. V gene TRBV3-1 combines with J gene TRBJ1-3, with TRBD1 matching 9 bases. With V trimmed by 1 base and J by 2 bases, 9 bases remained unmatched. This CDR3 contains 18 residues. In germline, CDR1 is LGHDT, CDR2 YNNKEL (reference sequence). Full variable domain (rest looked up from reference TRBV3-1 and TRBJ1-3): DTAVSQTPKYLVTQMGNDKSIKCEQNLGHDTMYWYKQDSKKFLKIMFSYNNKELIINETVPNRFSPKSPDKAHLNLHINSLELGDSAVYFCASSQVPGQGDTGNTIYFGEGSWLTVV.

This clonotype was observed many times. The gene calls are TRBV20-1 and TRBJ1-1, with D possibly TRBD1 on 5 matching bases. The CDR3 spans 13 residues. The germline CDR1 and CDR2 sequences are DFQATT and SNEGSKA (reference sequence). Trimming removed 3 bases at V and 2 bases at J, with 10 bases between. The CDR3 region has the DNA TGCAGTGCTAGCCCCGGACAAAACACTGAAGCTTTCTTT. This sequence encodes CSASPGQNTEAFF.

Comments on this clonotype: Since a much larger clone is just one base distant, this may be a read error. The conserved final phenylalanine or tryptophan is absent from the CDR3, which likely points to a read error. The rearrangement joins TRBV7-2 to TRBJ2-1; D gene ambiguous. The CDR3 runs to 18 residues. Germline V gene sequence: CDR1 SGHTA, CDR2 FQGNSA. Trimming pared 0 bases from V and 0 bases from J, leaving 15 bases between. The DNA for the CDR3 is TGTGCCAGCAGCTTAGCCCCCCGGCAGGCGCTCTCCTACAATGAGCAGTTCCTC. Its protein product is CASSLAPRQALSYNEQFL.

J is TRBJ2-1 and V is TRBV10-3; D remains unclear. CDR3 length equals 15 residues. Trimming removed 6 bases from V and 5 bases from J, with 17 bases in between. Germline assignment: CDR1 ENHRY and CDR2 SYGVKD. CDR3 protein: CAISDKGRAHNEQFF. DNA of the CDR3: TGTGCCATCAGCGACAAGGGAAGGGCACACAATGAGCAGTTCTTC.

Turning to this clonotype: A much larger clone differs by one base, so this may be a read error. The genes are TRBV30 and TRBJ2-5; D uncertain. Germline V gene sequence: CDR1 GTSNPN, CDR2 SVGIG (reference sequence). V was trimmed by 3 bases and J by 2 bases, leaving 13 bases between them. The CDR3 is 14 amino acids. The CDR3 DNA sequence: TGTGCCTGGAGGCCCATGGACGGGCAAGAGACCCAGTACTTC. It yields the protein CAWRPMDGQETQYF.

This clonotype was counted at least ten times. CDR3: CASSSPHHNEQFF. Written as DNA, the CDR3 is TGTGCCAGCAGCTCCCCCCACCACAATGAGCAGTTCTTC. This rearrangement joins TRBV7-2 to TRBJ2-1; no reliable D call. Trimming removed 4 bases at V and 5 bases at J, with 9 bases between. Germline V gives CDR1 SGHTA, CDR2 FQGNSA. The CDR3 extends over 13 amino acids.

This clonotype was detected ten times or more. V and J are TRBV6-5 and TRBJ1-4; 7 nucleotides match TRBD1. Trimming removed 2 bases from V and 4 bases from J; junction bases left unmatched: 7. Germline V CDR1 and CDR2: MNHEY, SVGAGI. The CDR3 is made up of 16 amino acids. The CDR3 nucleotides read TGTGCCAGCAGTTACCCTTCGACAGGGAATAATGAAAAACTGTTTTTT. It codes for CASSYPSTGNNEKLFF.

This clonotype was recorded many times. The CDR3 here is CASKGQNTEAFF. CDR3 DNA sequence: TGTGCCAGCAAGGGACAAAACACTGAAGCTTTCTTT. The gene calls are TRBV6-1 and TRBJ1-1; D is perhaps TRBD1 (6 bases). Deletions cut 7 bases from V and 2 bases from J, with 8 bases between. The germline CDR1 and CDR2 sequences are MNHNS and SASEGT. The CDR3 has 12 residues.

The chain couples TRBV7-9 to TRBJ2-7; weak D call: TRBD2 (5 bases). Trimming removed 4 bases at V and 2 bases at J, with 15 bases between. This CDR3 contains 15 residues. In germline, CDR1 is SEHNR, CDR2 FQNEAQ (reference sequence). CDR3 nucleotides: TGTGCCAGCAGCTCACTGGTCGAGGGAGCCTACGAGCAGTACTTC. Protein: CASSSLVEGAYEQYF. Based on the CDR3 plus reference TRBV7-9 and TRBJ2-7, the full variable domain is DTGVSQNPRHKITKRGQNVTFRCDPISEHNRLYWYRQTLGQGPEFLTYFQNEAQLEKSRLLSDRFSAERPKGSFSTLEIQRTEQGDSAMYLCASSSLVEGAYEQYFGPGTRLTVT.

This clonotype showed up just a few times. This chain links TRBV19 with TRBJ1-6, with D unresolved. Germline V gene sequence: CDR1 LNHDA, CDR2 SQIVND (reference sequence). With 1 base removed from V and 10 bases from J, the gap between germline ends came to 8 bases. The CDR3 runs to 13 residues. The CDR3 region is CASSIVSGSPLHF. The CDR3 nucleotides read TGTGCCAGTAGTATAGTTTCAGGATCACCCCTCCACTTT.

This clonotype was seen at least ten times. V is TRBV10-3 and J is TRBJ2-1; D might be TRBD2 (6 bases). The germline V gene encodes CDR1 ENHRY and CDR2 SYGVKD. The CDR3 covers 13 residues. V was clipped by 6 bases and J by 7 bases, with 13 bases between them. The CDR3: CAIRGTSRNEQFF. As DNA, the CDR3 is TGTGCCATCAGGGGGACTTCTCGGAATGAGCAGTTCTTC.

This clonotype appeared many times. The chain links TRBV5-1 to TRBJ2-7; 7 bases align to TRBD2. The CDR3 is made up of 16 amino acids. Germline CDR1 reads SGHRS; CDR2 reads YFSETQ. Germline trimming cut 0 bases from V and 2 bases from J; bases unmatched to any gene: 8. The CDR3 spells CASSLGWASGTYEQYF. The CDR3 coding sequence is TGCGCCAGCAGCTTGGGATGGGCTAGCGGCACCTACGAGCAGTACTTC.